This TCR beta chain stems from a study of CD8 T cells in Susac syndrome. RNA in amounts of roughly 0.5 to 1 ug was reverse transcribed with random hexamers. TCRdb independently ran MiXCR on the immunoSEQ multiplex PCR reads; one entry per CDR3 protein. Of roughly 150,000 distinct CDR3 sequences listed, over 85% were seen once; the top ten hold around 0.21%. Deletions cut 3 bases from V and 0 bases from J, with 9 bases between. This CDR3 has 15 residues. CDR1 and CDR2 (germline): SEHNR, FQNEAQ (reference sequence). The sample comprised CD8+ T cells from PBMCs. The chain links TRBV7-9 to TRBJ1-3; D gene unclear. This TCR was sampled from a human donor with multiple sclerosis. The chain's CDR3 is CASSLGGSSGNTIYF. In DNA form, the CDR3 reads TGTGCCAGCAGCTTGGGCGGCTCCTCTGGAAACACCATATATTTT.